These 5 T cell receptor beta chains were all obtained from the same sample, sequenced in a study of CD8 T cells in ankylosing spondylitis. Via MiXCR, TCRdb re-called the 5' RACE reads, giving one row per CDR3 protein. The sample consists of approximately 180,000 distinct CDR3 sequences, over 15% of them appearing once. Sequenced material: blood, either unsorted or a sorted T cell fraction (not recorded which). The origin of the receptors is a male donor aged 10 to 30 with ankylosing spondylitis or in good health (not recorded which).

This chain uses TRBV7-8 with TRBJ1-1, with D uncertain. CDR1 is SGHVS, CDR2 FQNEAQ, per germline. The ends were cut back, 1 base at V and 0 bases at J, with 9 bases in the middle. The CDR3 consists of 15 residues. CDR3 DNA: TGTGCCAGCAGCTTAGGGAGGTTCATGAACACTGAAGCTTTCTTT. Encoded protein: CASSLGRFMNTEAFF.

This clonotype was counted at least ten times. The V call is TRBV5-1, the J call TRBJ2-1; 9 nucleotides line up with TRBD2. The CDR3 spans 14 residues. Germline CDR1 and CDR2: SGHRS and YFSETQ. V trimming: 7 bases; J trimming: 6 bases; junction bases outside the gene matches: 8. For the CDR3, the DNA is TGCGCCAGCGGGCGGGAGGGCCCGTTCAATGAGCAGTTCTTC. Amino acids: CASGREGPFNEQFF. Drawing the rest from reference TRBV5-1 and TRBJ2-1, the complete variable domain is KAGVTQTPRYLIKTRGQQVTLSCSPISGHRSVSWYQQTPGQGLQFLFEYFSETQRNKGNFPGRFSGRQFSNSRSEMNVSTLELGDSALYLCASGREGPFNEQFFGPGTRLTVL.

This clonotype has at least ten counts. The J gene is TRBJ2-3, the V gene TRBV12-3 or TRBV12-4, with TRBD2 identical over 11 bases. J was trimmed by 5 bases and V by 5 bases; bases with no gene match: 9. The CDR3 totals 16 residues. The CDR3 DNA reads as TGTGCCAGCAGTCCTTCACTAGCGGGAGTGGTAGATACGCAGTATTTT. Amino acid sequence: CASSPSLAGVVDTQYF.

This clonotype showed up many times. The chain recombines TRBV27 with TRBJ2-1; TRBD1 agrees at 8 bases. The CDR3 sequence is 13 residues long. V was clipped by 6 bases and J by 7 bases; unmatched bases: 5. The germline gives CDR1 MNHEY, CDR2 SMNVEV (reference sequence). This CDR3 is CASRSGGSNEQFF. CDR3 bases: TGTGCCAGCAGGTCAGGGGGCTCGAATGAGCAGTTCTTC.

This clonotype was seen many times. Here the CDR3 reads CAGGTGNTGELFF. The CDR3 region has the DNA TGTGCCGGGGGGACAGGCAACACCGGGGAGCTGTTTTTT. The chain recombines TRBV13 with TRBJ2-2, with 8 bases that match TRBD1. The length of the CDR3 is 13 residues. Trimming took 11 bases from V and 2 from J; bases not matched to a gene: 4. Germline V gives CDR1 PRHDT, CDR2 FYEKMQ (reference sequence). Full variable domain (rest looked up from reference TRBV13 and TRBJ2-2): AAGVIQSPRHLIKEKRETATLKCYPIPRHDTVYWYQQGPGQDPQFLISFYEKMQSDKGSIPDRFSAQQFSDYHSELNMSSLELGDSALYFCAGGTGNTGELFFGEGSRLTVL.